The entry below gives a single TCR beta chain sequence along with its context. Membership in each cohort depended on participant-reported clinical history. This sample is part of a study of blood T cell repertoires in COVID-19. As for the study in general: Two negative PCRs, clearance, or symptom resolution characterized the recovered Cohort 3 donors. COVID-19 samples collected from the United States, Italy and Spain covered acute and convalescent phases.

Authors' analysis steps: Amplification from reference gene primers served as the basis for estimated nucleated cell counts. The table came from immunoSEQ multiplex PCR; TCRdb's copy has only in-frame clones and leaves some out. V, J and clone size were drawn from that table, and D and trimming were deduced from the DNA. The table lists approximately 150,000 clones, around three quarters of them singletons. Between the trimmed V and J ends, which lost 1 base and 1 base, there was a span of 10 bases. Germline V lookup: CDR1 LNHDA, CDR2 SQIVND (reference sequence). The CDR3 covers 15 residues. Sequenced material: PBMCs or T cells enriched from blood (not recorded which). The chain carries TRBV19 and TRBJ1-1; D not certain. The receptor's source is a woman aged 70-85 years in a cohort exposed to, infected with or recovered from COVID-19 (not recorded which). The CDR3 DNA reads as TGTGCCAGTAGTATAGTTGGGAGAGGGAACACTGAAGCTTTCTTT. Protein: CASSIVGRGNTEAFF.